Listed here is a single T cell receptor (beta chain). This record comes from a study of blood T cell repertoires in COVID-19. Across the study: Sites in the United States, Italy and Spain provided acute and convalescent COVID-19 samples. Nucleic acid was either cDNA or gDNA, and it came from T cells, B-cell-depleted T cells, or PBMCs.

J lost 1 base, V lost 3 bases, and 11 bases had no gene match. The CDR3 contains 17 residues. CDR1 is LNHDA, CDR2 SQIVND, per germline (reference sequence). Original handling: Amplified reference gene primers provided the basis for estimating nucleated cell counts. Sequencing was performed with immunoSEQ multiplex PCR; in TCRdb, only in-frame clones are kept and a portion is missing. V, J and clone size derive from that table, while D and trimming were established from the DNA sequence. The sample includes approximately 300,000 clones, roughly 90% of them seen just once. The source is a man between 18 and 35 years old who had recovered from COVID-19. The sequencing input was peripheral blood. This sequence joins TRBV19 and TRBJ1-2, with 7 bases fitting TRBD1. This CDR3 is CASSIYSGTEINYGYTF. For the CDR3, the DNA is TGTGCCAGTAGTATTTACTCCGGGACAGAAATTAACTATGGCTACACCTTC.